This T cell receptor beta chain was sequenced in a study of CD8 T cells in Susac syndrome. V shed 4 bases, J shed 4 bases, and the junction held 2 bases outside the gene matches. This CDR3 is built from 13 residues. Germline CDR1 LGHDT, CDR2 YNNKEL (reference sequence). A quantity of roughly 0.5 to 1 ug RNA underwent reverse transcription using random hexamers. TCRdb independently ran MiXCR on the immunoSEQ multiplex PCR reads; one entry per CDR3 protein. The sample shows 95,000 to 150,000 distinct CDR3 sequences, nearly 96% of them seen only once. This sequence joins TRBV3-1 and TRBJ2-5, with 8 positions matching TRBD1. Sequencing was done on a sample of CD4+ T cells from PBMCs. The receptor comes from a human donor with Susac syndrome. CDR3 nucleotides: TGTGCCAGCAGCCTCAGGGGGCTAGAGACCCAGTACTTC. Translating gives CASSLRGLETQYF.